A single T cell receptor (beta chain) is shown here with its context. This record comes from a study of OX40 agonist ivuxolimab in advanced cancers. Whole-study context: A partial response was reached by three patients: one with hepatocellular carcinoma and two with cutaneous melanoma.

The table came from immunoSEQ multiplex PCR; TCRdb's copy has only in-frame clones and leaves some out. This sample has fewer than 7,500 clones, with under 90% found just once. V lost 1 base to trimming and J lost 2 bases, with 9 bases between them. The CDR3 loop spans 14 amino acids. Germline V lookup: CDR1 SGHVS, CDR2 FQNEAQ. The V and J genes are TRBV7-8 and TRBJ2-7, with D perhaps assigned TRBD1 or TRBD2 (5 bases each). The starting material was CD4+ or CD8+ T cells sorted from blood, obtained in a trial of the OX40 agonist ivuxolimab. This receptor was obtained from an adult with an advanced solid tumor such as melanoma, head and neck, liver or kidney cancer. The CDR3 protein is CASSLVGPTYEQYF. DNA for the CDR3: TGTGCCAGCAGCTTAGTGGGACCCACCTACGAGCAGTACTTC.